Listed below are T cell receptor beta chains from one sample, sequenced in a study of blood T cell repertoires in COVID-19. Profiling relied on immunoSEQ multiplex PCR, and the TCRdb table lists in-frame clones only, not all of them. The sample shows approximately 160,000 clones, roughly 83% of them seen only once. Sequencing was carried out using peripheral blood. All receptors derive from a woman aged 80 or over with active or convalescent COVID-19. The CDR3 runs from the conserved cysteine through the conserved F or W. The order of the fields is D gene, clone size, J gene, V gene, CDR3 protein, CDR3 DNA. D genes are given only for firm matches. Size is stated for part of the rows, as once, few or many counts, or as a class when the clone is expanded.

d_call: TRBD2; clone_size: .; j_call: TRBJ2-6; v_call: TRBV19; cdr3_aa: CASSPTSKRGLSGANVLTF; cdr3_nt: TGTGCCAGTAGTCCCACGAGTAAGCGGGGACTCTCTGGGGCCAACGTCCTGACTTTC
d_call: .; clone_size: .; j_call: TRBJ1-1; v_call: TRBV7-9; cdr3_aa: CASRSREGPTRTEAFF; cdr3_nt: TGTGCCAGCAGGAGTCGGGAGGGGCCGACGCGGACTGAAGCTTTCTTT
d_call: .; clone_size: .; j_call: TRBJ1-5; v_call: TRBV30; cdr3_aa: CAWSFSGGNQPQHF; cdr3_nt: TGTGCCTGGAGTTTTTCAGGCGGGAATCAGCCCCAGCATTTT
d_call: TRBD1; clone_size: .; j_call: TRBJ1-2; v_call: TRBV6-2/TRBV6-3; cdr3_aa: CASSYSSGQGMRGYTF; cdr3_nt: TGTGCCAGCAGTTACTCAAGCGGACAGGGAATGAGGGGCTACACCTTC
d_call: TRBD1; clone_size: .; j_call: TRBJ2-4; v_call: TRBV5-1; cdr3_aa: CASSLGTAQNIQYF; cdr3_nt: TGCGCCAGCAGCTTAGGGACAGCCCAAAACATTCAGTACTTC
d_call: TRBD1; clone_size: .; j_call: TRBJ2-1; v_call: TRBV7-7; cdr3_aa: CASSLGQGNNEQFF; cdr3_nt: TGTGCTAGCAGCTTAGGACAGGGGAACAATGAGCAGTTCTTC
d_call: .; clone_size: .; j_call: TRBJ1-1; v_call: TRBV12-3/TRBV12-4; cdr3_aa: CASSLIVTGAFF; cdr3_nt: TGTGCCAGCAGTTTAATAGTCACTGGAGCTTTCTTT
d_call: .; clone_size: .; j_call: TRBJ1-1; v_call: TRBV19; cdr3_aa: CASRRLNTEAFF; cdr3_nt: TGTGCCAGTAGGAGGTTGAACACTGAAGCTTTCTTT
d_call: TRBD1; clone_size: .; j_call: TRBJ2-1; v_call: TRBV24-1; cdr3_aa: CATSDRDRGHDEQFF; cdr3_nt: TGTGCCACCAGTGATCGGGACAGGGGGCACGATGAGCAGTTCTTC
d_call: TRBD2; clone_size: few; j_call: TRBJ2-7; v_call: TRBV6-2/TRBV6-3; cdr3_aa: CASSTSGGRPGQYF; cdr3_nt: TGTGCCAGCAGCACTAGCGGGGGCCGACCGGGGCAGTACTTC
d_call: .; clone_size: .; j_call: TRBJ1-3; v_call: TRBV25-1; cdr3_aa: CASSEPVTGNTIYF; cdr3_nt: TGTGCCAGCAGTGAACCGGTAACGGGAAACACCATATATTTT
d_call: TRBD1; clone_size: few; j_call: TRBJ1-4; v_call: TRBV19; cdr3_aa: CASSKRRGTGDEKLFF; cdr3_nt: TGTGCCAGTAGTAAGCGGAGGGGGACAGGGGATGAAAAACTGTTTTTT
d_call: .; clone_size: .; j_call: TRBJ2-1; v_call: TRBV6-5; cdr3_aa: CASSYGGNEQFF; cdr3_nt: TGTGCCAGCAGTTATGGCGGGAATGAGCAGTTCTTC
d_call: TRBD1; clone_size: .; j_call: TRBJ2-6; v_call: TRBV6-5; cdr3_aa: CASSYGQGRTLDLTF; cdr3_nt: TGTGCCAGCAGTTACGGACAGGGAAGGACCCTAGACCTGACTTTC
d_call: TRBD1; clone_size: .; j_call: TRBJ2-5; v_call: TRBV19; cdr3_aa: CASSTGQGGRGPQYF; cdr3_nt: TGTGCCAGTAGTACGGGACAGGGGGGCAGGGGACCCCAGTACTTC
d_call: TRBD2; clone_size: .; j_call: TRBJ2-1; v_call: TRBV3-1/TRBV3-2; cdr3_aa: CASSQAARAGGNNEQFF; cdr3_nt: TGTGCCAGCAGCCAAGCGGCACGGGCGGGGGGAAACAATGAGCAGTTCTTC
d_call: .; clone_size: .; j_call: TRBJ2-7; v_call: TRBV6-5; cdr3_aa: CASRIGVDYEQYF; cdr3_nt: TGTGCCAGCAGGATAGGGGTCGACTACGAGCAGTACTTC
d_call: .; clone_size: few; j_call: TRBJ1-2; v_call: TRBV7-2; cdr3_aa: CASSLGGDYGYTF; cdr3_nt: TGTGCCAGCAGCTTAGGTGGAGACTACGGCTACACCTTC
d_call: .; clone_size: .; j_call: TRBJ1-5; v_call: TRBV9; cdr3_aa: CASSPEGGQPQHF; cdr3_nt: TGTGCCAGCAGCCCCGAGGGCGGTCAGCCCCAGCATTTT
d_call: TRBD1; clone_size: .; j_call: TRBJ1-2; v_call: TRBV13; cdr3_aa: CASSSRQGTNYGYTF; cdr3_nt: TGTGCCAGCAGCTCCCGACAGGGGACAAACTATGGCTACACCTTC
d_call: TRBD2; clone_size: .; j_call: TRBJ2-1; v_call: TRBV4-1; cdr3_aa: CASRPAGVEQFF; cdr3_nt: TGCGCCAGCAGACCAGCGGGGGTCGAGCAGTTCTTC
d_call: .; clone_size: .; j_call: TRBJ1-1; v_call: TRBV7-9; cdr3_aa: CASSLAYGMNTEAFF; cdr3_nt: TGTGCCAGCAGCTTAGCTTACGGGATGAACACTGAAGCTTTCTTT
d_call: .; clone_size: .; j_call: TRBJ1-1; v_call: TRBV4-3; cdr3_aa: CASSQENGQGHLNTEAFF; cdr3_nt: TGCGCCAGCAGCCAAGAGAATGGTCAGGGGCACTTGAACACTGAAGCTTTCTTT
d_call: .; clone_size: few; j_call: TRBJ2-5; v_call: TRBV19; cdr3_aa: CASSSDGGRTQYF; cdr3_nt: TGTGCCAGTAGTAGTGACGGGGGGCGGACCCAGTACTTC
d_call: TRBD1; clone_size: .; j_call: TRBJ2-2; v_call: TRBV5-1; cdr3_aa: CASSLTGGTGELFF; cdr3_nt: TGCGCCAGCAGCTTAACAGGGGGTACCGGGGAGCTGTTTTTT
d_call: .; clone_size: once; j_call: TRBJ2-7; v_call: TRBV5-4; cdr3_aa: CASSPGNSYEQYF; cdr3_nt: TGTGCCAGCAGCCCCGGGAACTCCTACGAGCAGTACTTC
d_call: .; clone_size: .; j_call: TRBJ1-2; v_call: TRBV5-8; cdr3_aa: CASRMGADYGYTF; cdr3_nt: TGTGCCAGCCGGATGGGGGCTGACTATGGCTACACCTTC
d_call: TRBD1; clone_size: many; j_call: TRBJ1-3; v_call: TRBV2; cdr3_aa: CASSRTGESGNTIYF; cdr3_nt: TGTGCCAGCAGTCGCACAGGGGAGTCTGGAAACACCATATATTTT